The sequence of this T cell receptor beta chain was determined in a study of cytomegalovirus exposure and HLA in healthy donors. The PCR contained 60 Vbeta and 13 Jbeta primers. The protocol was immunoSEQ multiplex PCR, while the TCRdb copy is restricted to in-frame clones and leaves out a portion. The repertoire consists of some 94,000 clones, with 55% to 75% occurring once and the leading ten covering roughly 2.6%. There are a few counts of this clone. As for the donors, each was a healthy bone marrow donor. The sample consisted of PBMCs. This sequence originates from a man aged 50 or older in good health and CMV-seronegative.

CDR3 DNA sequence: TGTGCCAGCAGTTACTCGAGGGTTTCGTCCGGAAACACCATATATTTT. Translation: CASSYSRVSSGNTIYF. The J gene is TRBJ1-3, the V gene TRBV6-6, with D unresolved. V shed 0 bases and J shed 4 bases, with 13 bases lying between them. CDR1 is MNHNY, CDR2 SVGAGI, per germline (reference sequence). The CDR3 is 16 amino acids.